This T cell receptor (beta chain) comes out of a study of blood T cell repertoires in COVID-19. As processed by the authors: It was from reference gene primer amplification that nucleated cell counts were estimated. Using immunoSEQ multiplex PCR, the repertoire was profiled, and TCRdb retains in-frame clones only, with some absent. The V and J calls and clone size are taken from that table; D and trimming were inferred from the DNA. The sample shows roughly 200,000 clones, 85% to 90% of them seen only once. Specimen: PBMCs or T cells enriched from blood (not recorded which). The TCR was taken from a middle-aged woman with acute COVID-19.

The chain's CDR3 is CASSAPPGTGTYGYTF. The CDR3 coding sequence is TGTGCCAGCAGCGCCCCCCCCGGGACAGGGACCTATGGCTACACCTTC. This chain connects TRBV9 to TRBJ1-2; 9 bases fit TRBD1. J was trimmed by 4 bases and V by 3 bases; bases with no gene match: 10. Germline loops: CDR1 SGDLS, CDR2 YYNGEE. The CDR3 contains 16 residues. Full variable domain (missing parts from reference TRBV9 and TRBJ1-2): DSGVTQTPKHLITATGQRVTLRCSPRSGDLSVYWYQQSLDQGLQFLIQYYNGEERAKGNILERFSAQQFPDLHSELNLSSLELGDSALYFCASSAPPGTGTYGYTFGSGTRLTVV.